This TCR beta chain is from a study of T cell responses to AZD1222 COVID-19 vaccine. J gave up 2 bases and V 6 bases, and 6 bases lay outside the gene matches. The CDR3 has 16 amino acids. Germline V CDR1 and CDR2: SQVTM, ANQGSEA. General study results and limits: Clonal diversity was possibly underestimated, and white British individuals and females predominated among donors. Sampling that yielded the repertoires occurred only after the peak T cell response.

Concerning this clone itself: Its antigen is unidentified.

TCRdb's table, derived via immunoSEQ multiplex PCR, lists solely in-frame clones and lacks some. The table records about 100,000 clones, about 85% of them present only once. Sequencing was performed on peripheral blood, taken on day 0 of AZD1222 vaccination. V usage is TRBV29-1 and J usage is TRBJ2-6, with 11 nucleotides matching TRBD2. This sequence was found in an adult in good health. In nucleotides, the CDR3 is TGCAGCGTACAGAATAGCGGGAGGGCTGGGGCCAACGTCCTGACTTTC. Protein: CSVQNSGRAGANVLTF.